At least ten counts were recorded for the clone carrying this T cell receptor beta chain. The CDR3 is 15 amino acids. From germline, CDR1 is LNHDA and CDR2 SQIVND (reference sequence). V was cut by 1 base and J by 2 bases, with 12 bases left in between. In TCRdb, the PCR reads were re-called with MiXCR into one record per CDR3 protein. In the table there are several thousand distinct CDR3 sequences, 20% to 25% of which are singletons. The sample belongs to a study of CXCR3 chemokines and chemotherapy response in bladder cancer. The chain links TRBV19 to TRBJ2-7; D ambiguous. The specimen was collected from a patient whose treatment included neoadjuvant chemotherapy. The TCR comes from a human donor with bladder cancer that did not respond to neoadjuvant chemotherapy. This chain's CDR3 is CASSIAVHLTYEQYF. The CDR3 region has the DNA TGTGCCAGTAGTATAGCAGTTCATCTAACCTACGAGCAGTACTTC.